This TCR beta chain emerged from a study of regulatory T cells in long-lasting Graves disease. Points from the study as a whole: Persistent disease was characterized by preferential usage of TRBV28, TRBJ1-2 and TRBJ2-5. Persistent patients had more shared public clonotypes (roughly 2,500) than new patients (about 900).

V was pared by 2 bases and J by 8 bases, with 11 bases between. The CDR3 contains 13 residues. CDR1 and CDR2 from the germline V gene are SGDLS and YYNGEE. Libraries of TCR beta came from iRepertoire HTBI primers plus Arm-PCR of CDR3 regions. TCRdb ran MiXCR on the multiplex PCR reads and lists one entry per CDR3 protein. The profile shows over 350,000 distinct CDR3 sequences, 12% to 15% of them singletons. With respect to this clonotype: Its target is unknown. Possible read error: a much larger clone is one base away. Since no conserved phenylalanine or tryptophan closes the CDR3, a read error is the likely cause.

The time point was: newly diagnosed GD, antithyroid drugs for less than 3 months. RNA extracted from PBMCs served as the sequencing template. This same sample was also taken into another study, of T cells in Graves' hyperthyroidism and ophthalmopathy. This second study says: First-round RT-PCR of the TCR CDR3 relied on the HTBI primer set. Stable hyperthyroidism and ophthalmopathy were separated using 13 V-J signatures.

The chain recombines TRBV9 with TRBJ2-1; D ambiguous. The sequencing here drew on peripheral blood mononuclear cells (PBMCs), taken at new diagnosis, from a patient treated with antithyroid drugs. This sequence was found in a woman aged 50 to 60 with Graves disease. The CDR3 region has the DNA TGTGCCAGCAGCGTGGGCCTCTTCGATGAGCAGTTCTTG. Encoded protein: CASSVGLFDEQFL.